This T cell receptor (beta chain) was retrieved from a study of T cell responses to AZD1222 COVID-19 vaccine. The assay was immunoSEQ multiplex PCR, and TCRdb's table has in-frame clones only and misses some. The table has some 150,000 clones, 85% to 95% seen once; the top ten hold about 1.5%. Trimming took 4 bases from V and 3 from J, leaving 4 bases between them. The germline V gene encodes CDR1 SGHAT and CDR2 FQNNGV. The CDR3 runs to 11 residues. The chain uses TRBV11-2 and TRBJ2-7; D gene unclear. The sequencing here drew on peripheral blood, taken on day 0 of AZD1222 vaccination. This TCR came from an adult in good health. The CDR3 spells CASSSYYEQYF. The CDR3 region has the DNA TGTGCCAGCAGCTCCTACTACGAGCAGTACTTC. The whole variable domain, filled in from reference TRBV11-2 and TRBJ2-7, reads EAGVAQSPRYKIIEKRQSVAFWCNPISGHATLYWYQQILGQGPKLLIQFQNNGVVDDSQLPKDRFSAERLKGVDSTLKIQPAKLEDSAVYLCASSSYYEQYFGPGTRLTVT.